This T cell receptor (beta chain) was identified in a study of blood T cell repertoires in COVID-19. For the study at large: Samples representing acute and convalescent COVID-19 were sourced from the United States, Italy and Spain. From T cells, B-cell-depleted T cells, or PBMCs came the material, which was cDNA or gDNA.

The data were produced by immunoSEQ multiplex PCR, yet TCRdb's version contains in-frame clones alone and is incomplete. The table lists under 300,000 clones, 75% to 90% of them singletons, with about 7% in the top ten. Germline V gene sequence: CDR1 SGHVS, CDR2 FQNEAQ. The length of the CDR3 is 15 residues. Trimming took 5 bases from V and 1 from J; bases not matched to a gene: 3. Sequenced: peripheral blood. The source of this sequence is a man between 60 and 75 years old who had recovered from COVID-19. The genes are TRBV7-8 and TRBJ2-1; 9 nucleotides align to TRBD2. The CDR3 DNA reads TGTGCCAGCAGCCCTAGCGGGGCTTCCTACAATGAGCAGTTCTTC. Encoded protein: CASSPSGASYNEQFF.